The 13 T cell receptor beta chains reported below all come from one sample, sequenced in a study of CD8+ T cells in alopecia areata listed by TCRdb under 2018. The library was generated by the immunoSEQ multiplex PCR assay. RNA was extracted from all samples and reverse transcribed into cDNA as template for TCR sequencing. TCRdb mirrors the immuneACCESS table, restricted to in-frame sequences. Some clones are absent from its copies; in checked studies, under half trace to an unresolved V gene, and the reason for the others is unknown. Listed for this sample are 200,000 to 300,000 clones, none observed only a single time. The top ten clonotypes cover more than 0.95% of the sample. Pooled mouse cutaneous lymph node cells were stained for CD4, CD8alpha, NKG2D, NKG2ACE and other markers and were then sorted on a BD Influx. The sequencing sample was made of CD4+ T cells sorted from a lymph node. Every receptor here comes from a C3H/HeJ mouse with alopecia areata. This mouse strain carries MHC haplotype H2-k.

This clone was seen more than once but under ten times. Germline and genes: mouse. The CDR3 end lies 4 residues beyond the end of the read and is filled in from the germline J gene. At the DNA level, this CDR3 is encoded by other sequences in the same sample as well. The chain couples TRBV13-1 to TRBJ2-1; 8 nucleotides match TRBD2. Trimming took 0 bases from V and 4 from J; bases not matched to a gene: 3. Germline V gene data show CDR1 as NSHNY and CDR2 as SYGAGN. The CDR3 loop spans 15 amino acids. The CDR3 DNA, read in part, is TGTGCCAGCAGTGATGCCTGGGGGGTATATGCT. It translates to CASSDAWGVYA. The whole CDR3 protein reads CASSDAWGVYAEQFF.

This clone has just a few counts. Mouse names are used for the genes. The read ends 4 residues before the CDR3 terminus; that terminus is restored from the germline J gene. This sequence joins TRBV5 and TRBJ1-1; tentatively, D is TRBD1 (5 bases). V was clipped by 1 base and J by 3 bases, with 9 bases between them. From germline, CDR1 is LGHNA and CDR2 YNLKQL (reference sequence). The CDR3 consists of 14 residues. CDR3 bases read: TGTGCCAGCAGCCAAGCAGGGAGGGACACA. This sequence encodes CASSQAGRDT. The whole CDR3 protein reads CASSQAGRDTEVFF.

As to this clone: The genes are named according to mouse. The read stops 4 residues short of the end of the CDR3; the missing end is completed from the germline J gene. This chain links TRBV1 with TRBJ2-1; the D gene is possibly TRBD1 (5 bases). Trimming took off 0 bases at V and 6 bases at J, with 6 bases between the two ends. The CDR3 runs to 13 residues. CDR1 and CDR2 (germline): NSQYPW, LRSPGD (reference sequence). CDR3 loop: CTCSADDSAEQFF. The CDR3 DNA, read in part, is TGCACCTGCAGTGCAGATGACAGTGCT.

The sample holds a few counts of this clone. Mouse gene names apply. The read ends 4 residues before the CDR3 terminus; that terminus is restored from the germline J gene. Distinct nucleotide sequences in the sample also encode this CDR3. V is TRBV13-3 and J is TRBJ2-5, with 10 bases matching TRBD2. Germline V gene sequence: CDR1 NNHDY, CDR2 SYVADS. CDR3 size: 14 residues. CDR3 bases read: TGTGCCAGCAGCCGACTGGGGGGAGAAGAC. This codes for CASSRLGGED. The full-length CDR3 reads as CASSRLGGEDTQYF.

In this sample, this clone turned up a few times. Gene labels here are mouse ones. The read falls 4 residues short of the CDR3 end, and the missing part is taken from the germline J gene. The chain joins TRBV1 to TRBJ2-3; 12 positions agree with TRBD2. J gave up 4 bases and V 1 base, and 3 bases lay outside the gene matches. Germline CDR1 NSQYPW, CDR2 LRSPGD (reference sequence). The CDR3 is made up of 16 amino acids. The sequenced part of the CDR3 DNA is TGCACCTGCAGTGCAGCGACTGGGGGGGCGACAGAA. Protein product: CTCSAATGGATE. Given in full, the CDR3 is CTCSAATGGATETLYF. The whole variable domain, remainder taken from reference TRBV1 and TRBJ2-3, is VTLLEQNPRWRLVPRGQAVNLRCILKNSQYPWMSWYQQDLQKQLQWLFTLRSPGDKEVKSLPGADYLATRVTDTELRLQVANMSQGRTLYCTCSAATGGATETLYFGSGTRLTVL.

This clone was seen a handful of times. Mouse gene names apply. The read ends 4 residues early relative to the CDR3; the germline J gene fills the gap. V is TRBV29 and J is TRBJ1-2, with D hard to call. V was cut by 5 bases and J by 0 bases, with 4 bases left in between. Per germline, CDR1 MSHET and CDR2 SYDVDS. The CDR3 consists of 12 residues. The part of the CDR3 DNA that was read is TGTGCTAGCAGTCTCTCAAACTCC. This gives the protein CASSLSNS. The complete CDR3 sequence is CASSLSNSDYTF.

To note about this clone: The genes are named according to mouse. The DNA ends 4 residues before the CDR3 does, and the rest of the CDR3 is filled in from the germline J gene. J is TRBJ1-2 and V is TRBV29; 7 positions match TRBD1. The germline gives CDR1 MSHET, CDR2 SYDVDS. V lost 5 bases to trimming and J lost 0 bases; unmatched junction nucleotides: 6. This CDR3 has 15 residues. The sequenced CDR3 bases are TGTGCTAGCAGTACCTCACAGGGGACAAACTCC. As protein: CASSTSQGTNS. In full, the CDR3 is CASSTSQGTNSDYTF.

This clone showed up just a few times. Gene names refer to mouse genes. The DNA ends 4 residues before the CDR3 does, and the rest of the CDR3 is filled in from the germline J gene. The chain has TRBV1 and TRBJ2-1; TRBD2 agrees at 11 bases. The ends lost 0 bases at V and 3 bases at J; junction bases unmatched: 4. Germline values: CDR1 NSQYPW, CDR2 LRSPGD (reference sequence). The CDR3 loop spans 17 amino acids. Incomplete CDR3 DNA: TGCACCTGCAGTGCAGATCCACTGGGGGGGCGCTATGCT. Translating it yields CTCSADPLGGRYA. In full, the CDR3 reads CTCSADPLGGRYAEQFF.

This clone has more than one count but fewer than ten. Just one base apart from a much larger clone, this may be a read error. Any gene name here is a mouse gene name. The read is 4 residues too short to cover the CDR3 end, so that end is filled in from the germline J gene. This chain links TRBV5 with TRBJ2-5, with D maybe TRBD1 (6 bases). V was shortened by 4 bases and J by 0 bases, with 8 bases between the two germline ends. Germline V gene data show CDR1 as LGHNA and CDR2 as YNLKQL (reference sequence). The CDR3 runs to 14 residues. The sequenced part of the CDR3 DNA is TGTGCCAGCAGCCTAGGGGGTAACCAAGAC. The encoded protein is CASSLGGNQD. The full CDR3 reads CASSLGGNQDTQYF.

This clone showed up just a few times. Each gene name is a mouse one. The read falls 4 residues short of the CDR3 end, and the missing part is taken from the germline J gene. The sample holds other DNA sequences that translate to the same CDR3. The gene calls are TRBV1 and TRBJ2-2; no firm D call. V lost 4 bases to trimming and J lost 0 bases, with 6 bases between them. This CDR3 is built from 14 residues. CDR1 and CDR2 from the germline V gene are NSQYPW and LRSPGD (reference sequence). The CDR3 here is CTCSGQANTGQLYF. The sequenced CDR3 bases are TGCACCTGCAGTGGTCAGGCAAACACCGGG.

This clone showed up just a few times. Mouse names are used for the genes. The missing CDR3 end, 4 residues past where the read stops, is filled in from the germline J gene. V is TRBV1 and J is TRBJ1-2, with 7 nucleotides matching TRBD1. Looked up from germline, CDR1 is NSQYPW and CDR2 is LRSPGD (reference sequence). The CDR3 sequence is 15 residues long. Trimming at V came to 0 bases and at J to 3 bases, leaving 4 bases not matched to a gene. CDR3 region: CTCSADNRGHSDYTF. The sequenced part of the CDR3 DNA is TGCACCTGCAGTGCAGATAACAGGGGCCACTCC.

This clone was counted many times. Gene names are the mouse ones. The CDR3 extends 4 residues past the end of the read, so its final part is completed from the germline J gene. Different DNA sequences within this sample yield the same CDR3. This chain uses TRBV19 with TRBJ1-2; D perhaps matches TRBD1 (6 bases). The CDR3 loop spans 14 amino acids. Trimming removed 4 bases at V and 0 bases at J, with 10 bases between. Per germline, CDR1 FNHDT and CDR2 SITEND (reference sequence). The CDR3 region is CASSPGTTNSDYTF. CDR3 bases read: TGTGCCAGCAGTCCCGGGACAACAAACTCC.

For this clone: Mouse names are used for the genes. Read coverage stops 4 residues before the CDR3 terminus; the germline J gene supplies the remainder. The gene calls are TRBV13-1 and TRBJ2-7, with 8 bases that match TRBD1. The CDR3 consists of 15 residues. Germline V lookup: CDR1 NSHNY, CDR2 SYGAGN. CDR3 amino acids: CASSDARTGIYEQYF. The sequenced CDR3 bases are TGTGCCAGCAGTGATGCACGGACAGGGATATAT.